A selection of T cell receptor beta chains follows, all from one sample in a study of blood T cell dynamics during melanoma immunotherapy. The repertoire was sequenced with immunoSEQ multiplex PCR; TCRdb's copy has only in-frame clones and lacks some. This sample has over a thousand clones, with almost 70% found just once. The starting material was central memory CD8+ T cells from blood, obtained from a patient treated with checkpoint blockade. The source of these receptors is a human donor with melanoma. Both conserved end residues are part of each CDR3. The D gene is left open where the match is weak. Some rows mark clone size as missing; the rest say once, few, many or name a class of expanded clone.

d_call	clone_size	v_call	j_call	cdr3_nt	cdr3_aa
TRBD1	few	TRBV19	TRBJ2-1	TGTGCCAAAACAACCGAGACAGGGGTTTATATCAATGAGCAGTTCTTC	CAKTTETGVYINEQFF
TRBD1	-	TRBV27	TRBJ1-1	TGTGCCAGCAGTCTCTTCGACAGGGGTGAAGCTTTCTTT	CASSLFDRGEAFF
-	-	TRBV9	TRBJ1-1	TGTGCCAGCAGCGTAGCCCAAACAGGGAAGGGTGAAGCTTTCTTT	CASSVAQTGKGEAFF
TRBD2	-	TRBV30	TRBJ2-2	TGTGCCTGGTTCCGGGAGGGCGACACCGGGGAGCTGTTTTTT	CAWFREGDTGELFF
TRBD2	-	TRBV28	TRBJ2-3	TGTGCCAGCAGTTACCCCCTAGCGGGAGGCACAGATACGCAGTATTTT	CASSYPLAGGTDTQYF
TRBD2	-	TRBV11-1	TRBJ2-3	TGTGCCAGCAGCTTAGGACAGACTAGCGGGACCCACACAGATACGCAGTATTTT	CASSLGQTSGTHTDTQYF
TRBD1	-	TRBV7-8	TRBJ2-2	TGTGCCAGCAGCCGACAGGGGACCGGGGAGCTGTTTTTT	CASSRQGTGELFF
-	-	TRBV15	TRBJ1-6	TGTGCCACCAGCAGAGATCCTAGTAGCTCCTATAATTCACCCCTCCACTTT	CATSRDPSSSYNSPLHF
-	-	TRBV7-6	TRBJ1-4	TGTGCCAGCAGCGGACGTCCGGGGGAAAAACTGTTTTTT	CASSGRPGEKLFF
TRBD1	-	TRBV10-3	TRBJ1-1	TGTGCCACCGGGACAGGGGGTTCAACTGAAGCTTTCTTT	CATGTGGSTEAFF
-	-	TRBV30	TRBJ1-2	TGTGCCTGGGACCCAGGGACTTCTGGGGGAGGTGGCTACACCTTC	CAWDPGTSGGGGYTF
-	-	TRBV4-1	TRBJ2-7	TGCGCCAGCAGCCAAGTCTCGGAGGGGCAATACGAGCAGTACTTC	CASSQVSEGQYEQYF
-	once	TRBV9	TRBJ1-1	TGTGCCAGCAGTTTTACAGGGTCCATGAACACTGAAGCTTTCTTT	CASSFTGSMNTEAFF
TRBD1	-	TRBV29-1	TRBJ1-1	TGCAGCGTTGATGGCCTACAGGGGACACAGAACACTGAAGCTTTCTTT	CSVDGLQGTQNTEAFF
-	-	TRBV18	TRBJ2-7	TGTGCCAGCTCACCACCAGAGGCGGGCAGCTACGAGCAGTACTTC	CASSPPEAGSYEQYF
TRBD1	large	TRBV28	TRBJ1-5	TGTGCCAGCAGTTTAAGGCAGGGGGCGTGGGGCAATCAGCCCCAGCATTTT	CASSLRQGAWGNQPQHF
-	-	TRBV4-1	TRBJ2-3	TGCGCCAGCAGCCAAGAGACTAGGTCGGATACGCAGTATTTT	CASSQETRSDTQYF
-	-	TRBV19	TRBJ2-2	TGTGCCAGTAGTATAGATCTATTAGGGACAATACTTGGCACCGGGGAGCTGTTTTTT	CASSIDLLGTILGTGELFF
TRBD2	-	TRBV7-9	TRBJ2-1	TGTGCCAGCAGCTTAGTTACAGCGGGAGTTCATGAGCAGTTCTTC	CASSLVTAGVHEQFF
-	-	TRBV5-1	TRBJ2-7	TGCGCCAGCAGACGCGAGGGAAACCCCTTTTACGAGCAGTACTTC	CASRREGNPFYEQYF
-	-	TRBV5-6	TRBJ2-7	TGTGCCAGCAGCTTTTTTGGACTCCCCTACGAGCAGTACTTC	CASSFFGLPYEQYF
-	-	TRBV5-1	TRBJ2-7	TGCGCCAGCAGCTTGGGTTTCGAGCAGTACTTC	CASSLGFEQYF
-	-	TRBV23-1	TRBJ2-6	TGCGCCATCAGCTCACAGGTTATCTCTGGGGCCAACGTCCTGACTTTC	CAISSQVISGANVLTF
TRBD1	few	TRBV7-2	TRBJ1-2	TGTGCCAGCAGCCCAAGACAGGGTTTTATCTATGGCTACACCTTC	CASSPRQGFIYGYTF